The next 20 T cell receptor beta chains were all read from a single sample in a study of T cells after yellow fever vaccination. One entry per CDR3 protein, called by TCRdb with MiXCR from the 5' RACE reads. The sample lists around 46,000 distinct CDR3 sequences, under 8% occurring once. The sequencing here drew on CD8+ T cells not binding an NS4B(214-222) dextramer, sorted from PBMCs, taken 45 days after the yellow fever booster vaccination. Receptors originate from a young man who received the YFV17D yellow fever vaccine.

This clonotype was seen many times. This chain connects TRBV25-1 to TRBJ2-1, with 9 positions matching TRBD2. Unmatched junction bases numbered 4, after V lost 0 bases and J lost 1 base. The germline V gene encodes CDR1 MGHDK and CDR2 SYGVNS. The CDR3 loop spans 17 amino acids. DNA of the CDR3: TGTGCCAGCAGTGAATATGTAGCGGGAGCTTCCTACAATGAGCAGTTCTTC. Translation: CASSEYVAGASYNEQFF.

This clonotype was seen a handful of times. The chain is built from TRBV27 and TRBJ2-7; 8 nucleotides match TRBD2. The germline gives CDR1 MNHEY, CDR2 SMNVEV (reference sequence). The length of the CDR3 is 16 residues. V lost 0 bases to trimming and J lost 3 bases; unmatched junction nucleotides: 7. CDR3 sequence reads: CASSLSVAGSNYEQYF. As DNA, the CDR3 is TGTGCCAGCAGTTTATCGGTAGCGGGGTCTAACTACGAGCAGTACTTC.

This clonotype came up a few times. The chain uses TRBV6-2 or TRBV6-3 and TRBJ2-1; D remains unclear. Germline values: CDR1 MNHEY, CDR2 SVGEGT. V gave up 5 bases and J gave up 10 bases, with 12 bases separating them. The CDR3 sequence is 12 residues long. The DNA of the CDR3 is TGTGCCAGCAGTCCTAATCGGCGGGAGCAGTTCTTC. This codes for CASSPNRREQFF.

This clonotype appeared many times. The chain couples TRBV30 to TRBJ2-7; D gene unclear. V lost 7 bases and J lost 0, with 13 bases in between. The CDR3 contains 13 residues. Germline V gene data show CDR1 as GTSNPN and CDR2 as SVGIG (reference sequence). CDR3 coding DNA: TGTGCCTTTGAATCGGGTCTCTCCTACGAGCAGTACTTC. It codes for CAFESGLSYEQYF.

About this clonotype itself: This sequence may be a read error, since a much larger clone differs from it by one base. This chain joins TRBV4-2 and TRBJ2-3, with 7 positions matching TRBD2. Per the germline V gene, CDR1 is LGHNA and CDR2 is YNFKEQ. The CDR3 consists of 15 residues. V shed 4 bases and J 5 bases; nucleotides not matched to a gene: 9. The CDR3 DNA reads TGTGCCAGCAGCCCCGGGACTATCGGGGGAGATACGCAGTATTTT. Its protein is CASSPGTIGGDTQYF.

This clonotype appeared many times. This rearrangement joins TRBV7-2 to TRBJ2-1; 9 nucleotides agree with TRBD2. The germline CDR1 and CDR2 sequences are SGHTA and FQGNSA. Losses at the gene ends were 0 bases for V and 6 bases for J; bases not matched to a gene: 9. The CDR3 totals 17 residues. The CDR3 nucleotides read TGTGCCAGCAGCTTAGCGCTAATACTAGCGGGCCTCAATGAGCAGTTCTTC. Translation gives CASSLALILAGLNEQFF. The full variable domain, its missing parts supplied by reference TRBV7-2 and TRBJ2-1, is GAGVSQSPSNKVTEKGKDVELRCDPISGHTALYWYRQSLGQGLEFLIYFQGNSAPDKSGLPSDRFSAERTGGSVSTLTIQRTQQEDSAVYLCASSLALILAGLNEQFFGPGTRLTVL.

In this sample, this clonotype turned up many times. The V and J genes are TRBV7-6 and TRBJ2-1, with D tentatively TRBD1 (6 bases). The CDR3 has 15 residues. Looked up from germline, CDR1 is SGHVS and CDR2 is FNYEAQ. Trimming left V 0 bases short and J 0 bases short, with 6 bases between. The CDR3 DNA reads TGTGCCAGCAGCTTAGCGGACAGCTCCTACAATGAGCAGTTCTTC. Protein sequence: CASSLADSSYNEQFF.

This chain joins TRBV20-1 and TRBJ1-4; 7 bases match TRBD1. This CDR3 has 13 amino acids. J gave up 8 bases and V 3 bases, and 6 bases lay outside the gene matches. The germline CDR1 and CDR2 sequences are DFQATT and SNEGSKA (reference sequence). The CDR3 DNA follows: TGCAGTGCTAGGACGGGGACAGACGAAAAACTGTTTTTT. It translates to CSARTGTDEKLFF.

Many counts were recorded for this clonotype. The chain links TRBV28 to TRBJ2-2, with TRBD2 matching over 9 bases. The CDR3 runs to 17 residues. Germline CDR1 is MDHEN and CDR2 is SYDVKM. With 5 bases clipped from V and 5 bases from J, the junction kept 12 bases outside the gene matches. CDR3: CASSGLVLAGYTGELFF. For the CDR3, the DNA is TGTGCCAGCAGTGGATTGGTTCTAGCGGGATATACCGGGGAGCTGTTTTTT.

Concerning this clonotype: With a much larger clone just one base away, this may be a read error. This chain links TRBV7-2 with TRBJ2-2; D not certain. Germline loops: CDR1 SGHTA, CDR2 FQGNSA. V was pared by 5 bases and J by 4 bases, with 5 bases between. The CDR3 runs 12 residues. CDR3 amino acids: CASSLSTGELFF. For the CDR3, the DNA is TGTGCCAGCAGCCTGAGCACCGGGGAGCTGTTTTTT.

This clonotype has at least ten counts. V usage is TRBV29-1 and J usage is TRBJ2-3; 9 nucleotides agree with TRBD2. V was pared by 0 bases and J by 2 bases, with 3 bases of the junction left unmatched. The CDR3 contains 15 residues. Germline V gene lookup returns CDR1 SQVTM and CDR2 ANQGSEA. The CDR3 sequence is CSVEDPSGTTDTQYF. In nucleotides, the CDR3 is TGCAGCGTTGAAGATCCTAGCGGGACCACAGATACGCAGTATTTT.

This clonotype was counted ten times or more. This chain connects TRBV5-8 to TRBJ1-5; maybe TRBD1 (6 bases). CDR1 is SGHTS and CDR2 is YDEGEE in the germline V gene. Between the trimmed V and J ends, which lost 4 bases and 0 bases, there was a span of 11 bases. The CDR3 runs to 15 residues. DNA for the CDR3: TGTGCCAGCAGCAGGGACATTGATAGCAATCAGCCCCAGCATTTT. This encodes CASSRDIDSNQPQHF.

The chain links TRBV19 to TRBJ2-1; TRBD2 is a possible D gene (5 bases). Per the germline V gene, CDR1 is LNHDA and CDR2 is SQIVND (reference sequence). This CDR3 is 16 amino acids long. V was cut by 3 bases and J by 2 bases, with 14 bases left in between. The CDR3 DNA reads as TGTGCCAGTAGTATGGGTATCGGGATCGCCTACAATGAGCAGTTCTTC. The encoded protein is CASSMGIGIAYNEQFF.

This clonotype was counted many times. This sequence joins TRBV28 and TRBJ2-7, with 13 positions matching TRBD2. The germline V gene has CDR1 MDHEN and CDR2 SYDVKM. The ends lost 5 bases at V and 4 bases at J; junction bases unmatched: 5. The CDR3 has 15 residues. CDR3 region: CASSPGLAGEYEQYF. CDR3 DNA: TGTGCCAGCAGTCCAGGACTAGCGGGAGAGTACGAGCAGTACTTC.

Of note for this clonotype: An end of the junction differs from the germline gene, which may be a read error. The chain combines TRBV4-3 with TRBJ2-7; 7 bases line up with TRBD1. The germline V gene has CDR1 LGHNA and CDR2 YSLEER. The CDR3 is 13 amino acids. The CDR3 is CASSQDRTGEQHF. As DNA, the CDR3 is TGCGCCAGCAGCCAAGATCGGACAGGCGAGCAGCACTTC.

V usage is TRBV6-2 or TRBV6-3 and J usage is TRBJ2-1; the match to TRBD2 covers 9 bases. The CDR3 extends over 14 amino acids. The germline gives CDR1 MNHEY, CDR2 SVGEGT. With 8 bases clipped from V and 3 bases from J, the junction kept 5 bases outside the gene matches. The CDR3 sequence: CASLSGRNYNEQFF. In nucleotides, the CDR3 is TGTGCCAGCCTTAGCGGGAGAAACTACAATGAGCAGTTCTTC.

This clonotype was observed many times. The rearrangement joins TRBV20-1 to TRBJ2-3; TRBD2 matches 9 bases. The germline gives CDR1 DFQATT, CDR2 SNEGSKA (reference sequence). The CDR3 totals 15 residues. The junction had 7 bases not matched to a gene; V was cut back by 2 bases and J by 4 bases. The CDR3 sequence is CSARPLAGNADTQYF. The CDR3 DNA reads TGCAGTGCTAGACCACTAGCGGGTAATGCAGATACGCAGTATTTT.

This clonotype was seen many times. The chain links TRBV11-2 to TRBJ2-5, with D possibly matching TRBD2 (5 bases). Germline V lookup: CDR1 SGHAT, CDR2 FQNNGV. The CDR3 spans 14 residues. The V gene lost 3 bases and the J gene lost 4 bases, with 12 bases spanning the gap. The CDR3 loop is CASSFGADGETQYF. As DNA, the CDR3 is TGTGCCAGCAGCTTTGGAGCGGATGGAGAGACCCAGTACTTC.

The table lists this clonotype with many counts. The chain carries TRBV20-1 and TRBJ2-7; D gene ambiguous. This CDR3 has 13 residues. Germline assignment: CDR1 DFQATT and CDR2 SNEGSKA (reference sequence). V lost 3 bases to trimming and J lost 0 bases, with 9 bases between them. The DNA for the CDR3 is TGCAGTGCTAGTTCGGTGACCTCCTACGAGCAGTACTTC. It codes for CSASSVTSYEQYF.

The V call is TRBV6-5, the J call TRBJ2-1; D is unclear. The CDR3 is 12 amino acids. The V end lost 0 bases, the J end lost 10 bases, and 7 bases lay between the germline ends. Germline CDR1 and CDR2: MNHEY and SVGAGI. As DNA, the CDR3 is TGTGCCAGCAGTTACTCGCCGGAAGAGCAGTTCTTC. Encoded protein: CASSYSPEEQFF.